These T cell receptor beta chains were read from a single sample in a study of T cell responses to AZD1222 COVID-19 vaccine. Sequencing used immunoSEQ multiplex PCR; TCRdb keeps in-frame clones, though not all of them. The sample comprises around 200,000 clones, just under 95% of which are singletons, and around 1% rests with the top ten. Here the sequenced sample was peripheral blood, taken 28 days after the second dose of the MenACWY control vaccine. The receptors here all came from an adult who received the MenACWY meningococcal vaccine as a control. CDR3s include the opening cysteine and the closing phenylalanine or tryptophan. The D gene is left open where the match is weak. A row's size may be missing; if present it is once, few, many or a size class.

CDR3 protein: CASSLDVSSGANVLTF; CDR3 DNA: TGCGCCAGCAGCTTGGATGTCAGCTCTGGGGCCAACGTCCTGACTTTC; clone size: NA; V gene: TRBV5-1; J gene: TRBJ2-6; D gene: NA
CDR3 protein: CASSPILTVPMNTEAFF; CDR3 DNA: TGCGCCAGCAGCCCAATACTGACAGTCCCTATGAACACTGAAGCTTTCTTT; clone size: NA; V gene: TRBV4-1; J gene: TRBJ1-1; D gene: NA
CDR3 protein: CASTTGGIGNTIYF; CDR3 DNA: TGTGCCAGCACCACAGGGGGAATTGGAAACACCATATATTTT; clone size: NA; V gene: TRBV14; J gene: TRBJ1-3; D gene: TRBD1
CDR3 protein: CASSTTGKRPLHF; CDR3 DNA: TGTGCCAGCAGCACTACAGGGAAACGACCCCTCCACTTT; clone size: NA; V gene: TRBV12-3/TRBV12-4; J gene: TRBJ1-6; D gene: NA
CDR3 protein: CASSYTGSPYGYTF; CDR3 DNA: TGTGCCAGCAGTTACACCGGGTCCCCCTATGGCTACACCTTC; clone size: NA; V gene: TRBV6-5; J gene: TRBJ1-2; D gene: NA
CDR3 protein: CASSITIHYEQYF; CDR3 DNA: TGTGCCAGCAGCATAACTATACACTACGAGCAGTACTTC; clone size: NA; V gene: TRBV11-2; J gene: TRBJ2-7; D gene: NA
CDR3 protein: CAISESKGTGDRPVYGYTF; CDR3 DNA: TGTGCCATCAGTGAGTCCAAAGGGACAGGGGACCGTCCCGTCTATGGCTACACCTTC; clone size: NA; V gene: TRBV10-3; J gene: TRBJ1-2; D gene: TRBD1
CDR3 protein: CASSLGQGAYNEQFF; CDR3 DNA: TGCGCCAGCAGCTTGGGACAGGGAGCCTACAATGAGCAGTTCTTC; clone size: NA; V gene: TRBV5-1; J gene: TRBJ2-1; D gene: TRBD1
CDR3 protein: CASSPGTVSNQPQHF; CDR3 DNA: TGCGCCAGCAGCCCCGGGACAGTTAGCAATCAGCCCCAGCATTTT; clone size: NA; V gene: TRBV4-3; J gene: TRBJ1-5; D gene: TRBD1
CDR3 protein: CAGSVGNYGYTF; CDR3 DNA: TGTGCCGGGAGTGTCGGCAACTATGGCTACACCTTC; clone size: NA; V gene: TRBV2; J gene: TRBJ1-2; D gene: NA
CDR3 protein: CASSLLSAETQYF; CDR3 DNA: TGTGCCAGCAGCTTATTGTCTGCAGAGACCCAGTACTTC; clone size: once; V gene: TRBV11-2; J gene: TRBJ2-5; D gene: NA
CDR3 protein: CASSLQGRGEKLFF; CDR3 DNA: TGTGCCAGCAGCTTGCAGGGACGGGGCGAAAAACTGTTTTTT; clone size: NA; V gene: TRBV7-9; J gene: TRBJ1-4; D gene: NA
CDR3 protein: CASSLGGDLREPQHF; CDR3 DNA: TGTGCCAGCAGCTTAGGGGGGGACCTTCGCGAGCCCCAGCATTTT; clone size: once; V gene: TRBV7-9; J gene: TRBJ1-5; D gene: NA
CDR3 protein: CATSPATMNTEAFF; CDR3 DNA: TGCGCCACCTCTCCCGCCACTATGAACACTGAAGCTTTCTTT; clone size: NA; V gene: TRBV10-1; J gene: TRBJ1-1; D gene: NA
CDR3 protein: CASLIEEAFF; CDR3 DNA: TGTGCCAGTCTAATTGAAGAAGCTTTCTTT; clone size: once; V gene: TRBV2; J gene: TRBJ1-1; D gene: NA
CDR3 protein: CASHARNYNSPLHF; CDR3 DNA: TGTGCCAGCCACGCTAGAAACTATAATTCACCCCTCCACTTT; clone size: once; V gene: TRBV25-1; J gene: TRBJ1-6; D gene: NA
CDR3 protein: CSASEGRYEQYF; CDR3 DNA: TGCAGTGCTAGTGAGGGGAGGTACGAGCAGTACTTC; clone size: NA; V gene: TRBV20-1; J gene: TRBJ2-7; D gene: NA
CDR3 protein: CASSLQGIAFF; CDR3 DNA: TGTGCCAGCAGCTTACAGGGGATAGCTTTCTTT; clone size: NA; V gene: TRBV11-2; J gene: TRBJ1-1; D gene: NA
CDR3 protein: CASSQTGNSNQPQHF; CDR3 DNA: TGTGCCAGCAGTCAGACAGGGAATAGCAATCAGCCCCAGCATTTT; clone size: NA; V gene: TRBV6-5; J gene: TRBJ1-5; D gene: TRBD1
CDR3 protein: CASSYGGSVAEAFF; CDR3 DNA: TGTGCCAGCAGTTACGGAGGTAGTGTGGCTGAAGCTTTCTTT; clone size: NA; V gene: TRBV6-5; J gene: TRBJ1-1; D gene: NA
CDR3 protein: CASSPSRAVENIQYF; CDR3 DNA: TGTGCCAGTAGTCCCTCACGAGCGGTCGAGAACATTCAGTACTTC; clone size: NA; V gene: TRBV19; J gene: TRBJ2-4; D gene: NA
CDR3 protein: CASSPPAATDTQYF; CDR3 DNA: TGTGCCAGCAGCCCACCGGCCGCCACAGATACGCAGTATTTT; clone size: once; V gene: TRBV7-9; J gene: TRBJ2-3; D gene: NA
CDR3 protein: CASSRPGVTNEKLFF; CDR3 DNA: TGTGCCAGCTCACGACCCGGGGTAACTAATGAAAAACTGTTTTTT; clone size: once; V gene: TRBV18; J gene: TRBJ1-4; D gene: NA
CDR3 protein: CASSFLSGQPQHF; CDR3 DNA: TGTGCCAGCAGCTTTCTCAGTGGGCAGCCCCAGCATTTT; clone size: NA; V gene: TRBV11-2; J gene: TRBJ1-5; D gene: NA
CDR3 protein: CSPCGADGYTF; CDR3 DNA: TGCAGTCCGTGCGGTGCCGATGGCTACACCTTC; clone size: NA; V gene: TRBV20-1; J gene: TRBJ1-2; D gene: NA
CDR3 protein: CASSQAPGMGGYTF; CDR3 DNA: TGTGCCAGCAGCCAAGCCCCAGGGATGGGCGGCTACACCTTC; clone size: NA; V gene: TRBV3-1/TRBV3-2; J gene: TRBJ1-2; D gene: NA
CDR3 protein: CASSLEWISGNTIYF; CDR3 DNA: TGTGCCAGCAGCTTAGAGTGGATCTCTGGAAACACCATATATTTT; clone size: few; V gene: TRBV7-9; J gene: TRBJ1-3; D gene: NA
CDR3 protein: CSVSGTGGSPQHF; CDR3 DNA: TGCAGCGTGTCCGGGACCGGCGGTTCGCCCCAGCATTTT; clone size: NA; V gene: TRBV29-1; J gene: TRBJ1-5; D gene: NA
CDR3 protein: CAWGLPGQSYEQYF; CDR3 DNA: TGTGCCTGGGGACTCCCGGGACAGAGCTACGAGCAGTACTTC; clone size: once; V gene: TRBV30; J gene: TRBJ2-7; D gene: TRBD1
CDR3 protein: CASSPPGRGDTEAFF; CDR3 DNA: TGTGCCAGCAGCCCACCCGGACGGGGGGACACTGAAGCTTTCTTT; clone size: NA; V gene: TRBV5-4; J gene: TRBJ1-1; D gene: NA
CDR3 protein: CKGRGNTEAFF; CDR3 DNA: TGCAAAGGACGGGGGAACACTGAAGCTTTCTTT; clone size: NA; V gene: TRBV20-1; J gene: TRBJ1-1; D gene: NA
CDR3 protein: CASSPDGYTF; CDR3 DNA: TGTGCCAGCAGTCCCGATGGCTACACCTTC; clone size: NA; V gene: TRBV7-9; J gene: TRBJ1-2; D gene: NA
CDR3 protein: CASSFRTGEADTQYF; CDR3 DNA: TGCGCCAGCAGTTTCAGGACAGGGGAGGCAGATACGCAGTATTTT; clone size: NA; V gene: TRBV5-1; J gene: TRBJ2-3; D gene: TRBD1
CDR3 protein: CASSLFGTGLSEQYF; CDR3 DNA: TGTGCCAGCAGTTTATTCGGGACAGGGCTCTCCGAGCAGTACTTC; clone size: NA; V gene: TRBV27; J gene: TRBJ2-7; D gene: TRBD1
CDR3 protein: CASTLSLTVNTEAFF; CDR3 DNA: TGTGCCAGCACCCTCAGCCTGACTGTGAACACTGAAGCTTTCTTT; clone size: NA; V gene: TRBV5-4; J gene: TRBJ1-1; D gene: NA
CDR3 protein: CASSLGTVGTEAFF; CDR3 DNA: TGTGCCAGCAGCTTAGGGACAGTTGGCACTGAAGCTTTCTTT; clone size: NA; V gene: TRBV7-3; J gene: TRBJ1-1; D gene: TRBD1
CDR3 protein: CASRRGPLSYEQYF; CDR3 DNA: TGTGCCAGCAGGCGGGGGCCCTTATCCTACGAGCAGTACTTC; clone size: NA; V gene: TRBV27; J gene: TRBJ2-7; D gene: NA
CDR3 protein: CASSPPTAMNTEAFF; CDR3 DNA: TGTGCCAGCTCCCCCCCGACGGCCATGAACACTGAAGCTTTCTTT; clone size: NA; V gene: TRBV18; J gene: TRBJ1-1; D gene: NA
CDR3 protein: CASSAGSPRSTEAFF; CDR3 DNA: TGCGCCAGCAGCGCCGGGAGTCCCAGGAGCACTGAAGCTTTCTTT; clone size: NA; V gene: TRBV5-1; J gene: TRBJ1-1; D gene: NA
CDR3 protein: CASSFTRGEAFF; CDR3 DNA: TGTGCCAGCAGCTTCACCAGGGGTGAAGCTTTCTTT; clone size: NA; V gene: TRBV7-2; J gene: TRBJ1-1; D gene: NA
CDR3 protein: CAISDPGQGRLVAFF; CDR3 DNA: TGTGCCATCAGTGACCCGGGACAGGGGCGTCTAGTAGCTTTCTTT; clone size: few; V gene: TRBV10-3; J gene: TRBJ1-1; D gene: TRBD1
CDR3 protein: CASSPQGRSLTDTQYF; CDR3 DNA: TGTGCCAGCAGCCCCCAGGGGCGGTCGCTCACAGATACGCAGTATTTT; clone size: NA; V gene: TRBV7-2; J gene: TRBJ2-3; D gene: NA